This T cell receptor beta chain came from a study of blood T cell repertoires in COVID-19. Germline V gives CDR1 MNHEY, CDR2 SVGAGI. This CDR3 contains 13 residues. The V and J ends lost 7 bases and 0 bases respectively, with 7 bases between them. Repertoires were generated with immunoSEQ multiplex PCR, while TCRdb's copy carries only in-frame clones and drops some. The data contain some 220,000 clones, roughly 80% of them singletons. V and J are TRBV6-5 and TRBJ1-3, with D possibly matching TRBD1 (5 bases). This sequence was found in an older woman with acute or convalescent COVID-19. The sequencing sample was made of peripheral blood. The CDR3 DNA is TGTGCCAGCACCAGGGTCTCTGGAAACACCATATATTTT. It encodes CASTRVSGNTIYF.